A single sample is the source of the 2 T cell receptor beta chains below, sequenced in a study of blood T cell repertoires in COVID-19. Sequenced by immunoSEQ multiplex PCR; TCRdb stores in-frame clones only, minus some. The table includes about 140,000 clones, over 65% detected once. Sequencing was done on a sample of peripheral blood. These receptors were collected from a woman of 80 years or more with active or convalescent COVID-19.

V usage is TRBV2 and J usage is TRBJ2-2; 9 bases are shared with TRBD1. Germline-derived CDR1 and CDR2 are SNHLY and FYNNEI. The CDR3 sequence is 13 residues long. J was trimmed by 7 bases and V by 9 bases; bases with no gene match: 6. CDR3 DNA sequence: TGTGCCAGAACAGGGGGCGAGGTCGGGGAGCTGTTTTTT. Translating gives CARTGGEVGELFF.

Of note for this clone: Other nucleotide sequences from this sample produce the same CDR3. The genes are TRBV21-1 and TRBJ2-7; the table's D call, TRBD1, has no DNA check behind it. TRBV21-1 is noted as a pseudogene. The CDR3 consists of 19 residues. The CDR3 DNA follows: TGTGCCAGCAGCAAAGATCAGGGATGTTCGACAGGAGGTGCCTACGAGCAGTACTTC. Its translation: CASSKDQGCSTGGAYEQYF.